This entry lists 28 T cell receptor beta chains sequenced from one sample in a study of metastatic and nonmetastatic thyroid tumors. With MiXCR, TCRdb reprocessed the PCR reads. The table has tens of thousands of clones, about 15% seen once. Treatment of any kind had been given to no patient before thyroid surgery. The sample consisted of tumor tissue. The receptors were gathered from a female donor with papillary thyroid cancer or a benign thyroid nodule (not recorded which). Some clones in this sample may be carry-over from other donors' samples.

This clone was counted ten times or more. The gene calls are TRBV20-1 and TRBJ2-5; 9 positions match TRBD1. Germline V CDR1 and CDR2: DFQATT, SNEGSKA (reference sequence). V lost 3 bases to trimming and J lost 3 bases; unmatched junction nucleotides: 11. This CDR3 region has 16 residues. DNA for the CDR3: TGCAGTGCTAGTAATCTCCGAGACAGGGGGGAAGAGACCCAGTACTTC. Residues: CSASNLRDRGEETQYF.

The sample holds many counts of this clone. The chain carries TRBV29-1 and TRBJ1-5; 7 bases agree with TRBD1. Germline lookup yields CDR1 SQVTM and CDR2 ANQGSEA. The CDR3 contains 14 residues. Trimming at V came to 5 bases and at J to 3 bases, leaving 7 bases not matched to a gene. CDR3 nucleotide sequence: TGCAGCGTTTCAAATCAGGGGGTCAATCAGCCCCAGCATTTT. Encoded protein: CSVSNQGVNQPQHF. Full variable domain (outside the CDR3, taken from reference TRBV29-1 and TRBJ1-5): SAVISQKPSRDICQRGTSLTIQCQVDSQVTMMFWYRQQPGQSLTLIATANQGSEATYESGFVIDKFPISRPNLTFSTLTVSNMSPEDSSIYLCSVSNQGVNQPQHFGDGTRLSIL.

This clone came up many times. This sequence joins TRBV5-1 and TRBJ1-3, with D perhaps TRBD1 (6 bases). This CDR3 spans 14 amino acids. Per germline, CDR1 SGHRS and CDR2 YFSETQ. The germline V and J ends were trimmed by 0 bases and 9 bases, with 13 bases remaining between them. DNA for the CDR3: TGCGCCAGCAGCTTGGACAGGGTTTATGGCACCATATATTTT. It yields the protein CASSLDRVYGTIYF. The full variable domain, with the rest looked up from reference TRBV5-1 and TRBJ1-3, is KAGVTQTPRYLIKTRGQQVTLSCSPISGHRSVSWYQQTPGQGLQFLFEYFSETQRNKGNFPGRFSGRQFSNSRSEMNVSTLELGDSALYLCASSLDRVYGTIYFGEGSWLTVV.

This clone was detected a few times. A much larger clone is a single base away; this may be a read error. The J gene is TRBJ2-3, the V gene TRBV20-1, with D hard to call. V lost 6 bases and J 2 bases, leaving 9 bases between the germline ends. The CDR3 has 12 amino acids. CDR1 DFQATT and CDR2 SNEGSKA come from the germline V gene (reference sequence). The CDR3 reads CSAHDTTDTQYF. The CDR3 bases are TGCAGTGCCCATGACACCACAGATACGCAGTATTTT.

This clone was picked up a small number of times. A much more abundant neighbour one base away suggests this may be a read error. This chain connects TRBV7-2 to TRBJ1-5; a possible D gene is TRBD1 (5 bases). This CDR3 has 15 amino acids. The germline gives CDR1 SGHTA, CDR2 FQGNSA. Trimming stripped 1 base from V and 6 bases from J, with 13 bases between. The CDR3 nucleotides are TGTGCCAGCAGCTTAGACGGCGTGAGGGGTCAGCCCCAGCATTTT. Translated, it gives CASSLDGVRGQPQHF.

This clone was detected many times. The chain joins TRBV10-3 to TRBJ1-1; D ambiguous. Trimming cost V 6 bases and J 1 base, with 18 bases left between them. CDR1 and CDR2 (germline): ENHRY, SYGVKD. The CDR3 is 16 amino acids. The CDR3: CAISPHKGGENTEAFF. The CDR3 DNA sequence: TGTGCCATCAGCCCGCACAAAGGAGGCGAGAACACTGAAGCTTTCTTT.

The V and J genes are TRBV20-1 and TRBJ2-7; D may be TRBD1 or TRBD2 (6 bases each). The V and J ends lost 2 bases and 3 bases respectively, with 17 bases between them. The CDR3 runs 15 residues. CDR1 and CDR2 from the germline V gene are DFQATT and SNEGSKA (reference sequence). Here the CDR3 DNA reads TGCAGTGCTAGAAAGATGGGGGGACACCTCTACGAGCAGTACTTC. It translates to CSARKMGGHLYEQYF.

This clone was detected only a few times. The J gene is TRBJ2-5, the V gene TRBV6-1, with a tentative D call TRBD2 (6 bases). V lost 4 bases, J lost 4 bases, and 22 bases lay in between. Looked up from germline, CDR1 is MNHNS and CDR2 is SASEGT. The CDR3 has 17 amino acids. CDR3 sequence reads: CASSGASAGHSRETQYF. The DNA for the CDR3 is TGTGCCAGCAGTGGCGCCTCGGCGGGGCACTCTCGAGAGACCCAGTACTTC.

Comments on this clone: A much larger clone sits a single nucleotide away, making a read error possible. Given the absence of the conserved phenylalanine or tryptophan at the CDR3 end, a read error is likely. The CDR3 DNA follows: TGCAGTGCTAGAGATACGGGACGGCCTATTGGTGAGCAGTTCTCC. It codes for CSARDTGRPIGEQFS. This chain links TRBV20-1 with TRBJ2-1; the D call may be TRBD1 or TRBD2 (5 bases each). The length of the CDR3 is 15 residues. Trimming shortened V by 0 bases and J by 9 bases, and 18 bases separated the two germline ends. Germline CDR1 and CDR2: DFQATT and SNEGSKA (reference sequence).

This clone was observed many times. This chain joins TRBV3-1 and TRBJ1-2, with D possibly being TRBD1 (5 bases). Per the germline V gene, CDR1 is LGHDT and CDR2 is YNNKEL (reference sequence). CDR3 length equals 16 residues. V was clipped by 1 base and J by 2 bases, with 14 bases between them. CDR3 sequence (DNA): TGTGCCAGCAGCCAAGGTTACGGGGGTTTAAACTATGGCTACACCTTC. As protein: CASSQGYGGLNYGYTF.

Points on this clone: A read error may explain this, as a much larger clone is one base away. The chain combines TRBV12-3 or TRBV12-4 with TRBJ2-3, with D uncertain. V lost 7 bases and J 0 bases, leaving 14 bases between the germline ends. The CDR3 length is 15 residues. The CDR3 DNA is TGTGCCAGCATCCTCTCAGTACTAAGCACAGATACGCAGTATTTT. This sequence encodes CASILSVLSTDTQYF.

J is TRBJ1-5 and V is TRBV18; TRBD1 agrees at 7 bases. The CDR3 sequence is 14 residues long. V trimming: 1 base; J trimming: 5 bases; junction bases outside the gene matches: 2. Germline CDR1 is KGHSH and CDR2 is LQKENI. CDR3 in DNA: TGTGCCAGCTCACCACAGGGGGCGGATCAGCCCCAGCATTTT. It codes for CASSPQGADQPQHF.

This clone occurred many times. The J gene is TRBJ1-5, the V gene TRBV6-5; tentative D call: TRBD1 (6 bases). CDR1 and CDR2 (germline): MNHEY, SVGAGI. V lost 0 bases and J lost 5, with 11 bases in between. CDR3 length: 15 amino acids. The CDR3 region is CASSYSQGPHQPQHF. In nucleotides, the CDR3 is TGTGCCAGCAGTTACTCGCAGGGGCCCCATCAGCCCCAGCATTTT.

This clone has at least ten counts. This rearrangement joins TRBV5-4 to TRBJ2-2; D unclear. Germline CDR1 is SGHNT and CDR2 is YYREEE (reference sequence). V gave up 4 bases and J gave up 2 bases, with 9 bases separating them. There are 14 residues in the CDR3. The CDR3 reads CASSRQLNTGELFF. Here the CDR3 DNA reads TGTGCCAGCAGCCGGCAACTAAACACCGGGGAGCTGTTTTTT.

This clone was found many times. The genes are TRBV5-5 and TRBJ2-1; no firm D call. This CDR3 has 14 amino acids. Trimming removed 2 bases at V and 6 bases at J, with 12 bases between. Germline values: CDR1 SGHKS, CDR2 YYEKEE (reference sequence). In nucleotides, the CDR3 is TGTGCCAGCAGCTTAACCCCAGTGGTCAATGAGCAGTTCTTC. This sequence encodes CASSLTPVVNEQFF.

This clone was seen at least ten times. V gene TRBV7-9 combines with J gene TRBJ1-2, with a weak D call TRBD1 (6 bases). Germline values: CDR1 SEHNR, CDR2 FQNEAQ (reference sequence). V was shortened by 7 bases and J by 4 bases, with 13 bases between the two germline ends. The CDR3 length is 13 residues. CDR3 amino acids: CASNRQDGYGYTF. As DNA, the CDR3 is TGTGCCAGCAACAGACAGGACGGCTATGGCTACACCTTC.

This clone is categorized as medium-sized. The rearrangement uses TRBV7-2 and TRBJ1-1; 7 bases match TRBD1. CDR1 is SGHTA, CDR2 FQGNSA, per germline. J lost 3 bases, V lost 4 bases, and 8 bases had no gene match. The CDR3 length is 15 residues. The CDR3 region has the DNA TGTGCCAGCAGCTCGCCACAGGGGTGGTACACTGAAGCTTTCTTT. Translated: CASSSPQGWYTEAFF.

Of note for this clone: Since a much larger clone is just one base distant, this may be a read error. V gene TRBV5-8 combines with J gene TRBJ1-1, with D hard to call. V gave up 2 bases and J gave up 0 bases, with 5 bases separating them. There are 13 residues in the CDR3. The germline CDR1 and CDR2 sequences are SGHTS and YDEGEE. The CDR3 bases are TGTGCCAGCAGCTTTCTACTGAACACTGAAGCTTTCTTT. It yields the protein CASSFLLNTEAFF. The full variable domain, its missing parts supplied by reference TRBV5-8 and TRBJ1-1, is EAGVTQSPTHLIKTRGQQATLRCSPISGHTSVYWYQQALGLGLQFLLWYDEGEERNRGNFPPRFSGRQFPNYSSELNVNALELEDSALYLCASSFLLNTEAFFGQGTRLTVV.

This clone was observed a few times. This sequence may be a read error, since a much larger clone differs from it by one base. The CDR3 does not close with the conserved phenylalanine or tryptophan, likely indicating a read error. The genes are TRBV20-1 and TRBJ1-1; D is uncertain. This CDR3 spans 13 amino acids. CDR1 is DFQATT and CDR2 is SNEGSKA in the germline V gene (reference sequence). V lost 3 bases to trimming and J lost 1 base, with 9 bases between them. The CDR3 spells CSARRTGNTEAFL. CDR3 coding DNA: TGCAGTGCTAGGAGAACGGGGAACACTGAAGCTTTCCTT.

This clone has a count of ten or more. The chain combines TRBV28 with TRBJ1-6; no clear D gene. V lost 2 bases and J 1 base, leaving 12 bases between the germline ends. The germline CDR1 and CDR2 sequences are MDHEN and SYDVKM. CDR3 length: 17 amino acids. The CDR3 loop reads CASSLLGRGSYNSPLHF. DNA of the CDR3: TGTGCCAGCAGTTTACTGGGGAGAGGATCCTATAATTCACCCCTCCACTTT.

This clone was recorded many times. V usage is TRBV20-1 and J usage is TRBJ2-3; TRBD2 is a possible D gene (5 bases). The CDR3 loop spans 14 amino acids. Trimming left V 2 bases short and J 1 base short, with 10 bases between. The V gene's germline CDR1 is DFQATT and CDR2 SNEGSKA (reference sequence). The CDR3 loop is CSARRAAGTDTQYF. CDR3 nucleotides: TGCAGTGCTAGACGAGCGGCGGGCACAGATACGCAGTATTTT.

This clone was detected a few times. The chain recombines TRBV12-3 or TRBV12-4 with TRBJ1-1; the match to TRBD1 covers 9 bases. The J segment lost 3 bases and the V segment lost 3 bases, leaving 14 bases of the junction unmatched. This CDR3 region has 18 residues. As DNA, the CDR3 is TGTGCCAGCAGTTTTTACAGACAGGGGGGCGGCGTGGACACTGAAGCTTTCTTT. It encodes CASSFYRQGGGVDTEAFF.

This clone came up many times. Compared with germline, one end of the junction differs, possibly owing to a read error. The V call is TRBV20-1, the J call TRBJ1-5; no firm D call. The V gene's germline CDR1 is DFQATT and CDR2 SNEGSKA (reference sequence). The CDR3 is 13 residues long. CDR3 sequence: CSTSRDSNQPQHF. The CDR3 DNA reads as TGCAGTACTAGTAGGGATAGCAATCAGCCCCAGCATTTT.

This clone came up many times. The rearrangement uses TRBV20-1 and TRBJ1-2; no firm D call. Germline values: CDR1 DFQATT, CDR2 SNEGSKA (reference sequence). The CDR3 has 16 residues. Trimming left V 0 bases short and J 3 bases short, with 17 bases between. CDR3 in amino acids: CSARDPRASPDYGYTF. DNA for the CDR3: TGCAGTGCTAGAGACCCCCGTGCCAGCCCAGACTATGGCTACACCTTC.

Many counts were recorded for this clone. This chain connects TRBV7-2 to TRBJ2-1; perhaps TRBD2 as D (5 bases). The CDR3 loop spans 14 amino acids. V lost 1 base, J lost 12 bases, and 16 bases lay in between. The germline V gene has CDR1 SGHTA and CDR2 FQGNSA. CDR3 coding DNA: TGTGCCAGCAGCTTAGGAGGGATGCCGGTAGGGCAGTTCTTC. Its protein product is CASSLGGMPVGQFF. The variable domain in full, completed from reference TRBV7-2 and TRBJ2-1, reads GAGVSQSPSNKVTEKGKDVELRCDPISGHTALYWYRQSLGQGLEFLIYFQGNSAPDKSGLPSDRFSAERTGGSVSTLTIQRTQQEDSAVYLCASSLGGMPVGQFFGPGTRLTVL.

The CDR3 region is CASSSGPNYEQYF. CDR3 DNA: TGTGCCAGCAGTAGCGGACCAAACTACGAGCAGTACTTC. The chain combines TRBV7-6 with TRBJ2-7; perhaps TRBD2 as D (6 bases). Deletions cut 6 bases from V and 3 bases from J, with 12 bases between. The CDR3 is 13 amino acids. Germline assignment: CDR1 SGHVS and CDR2 FNYEAQ.

The sample holds many counts of this clone. The CDR3, as DNA: TGTGCCAGCAGTTTATTCACAGGGGGCGTCGCTGAAGCTTTCTTT. Amino acids: CASSLFTGGVAEAFF. The chain employs TRBV28 and TRBJ1-1, with 9 positions matching TRBD1. With 1 base clipped from V and 6 bases from J, the junction kept 6 bases outside the gene matches. This CDR3 comprises 15 residues. Per germline, CDR1 MDHEN and CDR2 SYDVKM. Complete variable domain (other parts from reference TRBV28 and TRBJ1-1): DVKVTQSSRYLVKRTGEKVFLECVQDMDHENMFWYRQDPGLGLRLIYFSYDVKMKEKGDIPEGYSVSREKKERFSLILESASTNQTSMYLCASSLFTGGVAEAFFGQGTRLTVV.

This clone was detected many times. This chain joins TRBV27 and TRBJ2-1, with 10 bases aligning to TRBD2. The CDR3 is made up of 14 amino acids. CDR1 MNHEY and CDR2 SMNVEV come from the germline V gene (reference sequence). V lost 3 bases, J lost 9 bases, and 5 bases stayed unmatched. The chain's CDR3 is CASSFGRLAGEQFF. As DNA, the CDR3 is TGTGCCAGCAGTTTCGGGAGACTAGCGGGTGAGCAGTTCTTC.